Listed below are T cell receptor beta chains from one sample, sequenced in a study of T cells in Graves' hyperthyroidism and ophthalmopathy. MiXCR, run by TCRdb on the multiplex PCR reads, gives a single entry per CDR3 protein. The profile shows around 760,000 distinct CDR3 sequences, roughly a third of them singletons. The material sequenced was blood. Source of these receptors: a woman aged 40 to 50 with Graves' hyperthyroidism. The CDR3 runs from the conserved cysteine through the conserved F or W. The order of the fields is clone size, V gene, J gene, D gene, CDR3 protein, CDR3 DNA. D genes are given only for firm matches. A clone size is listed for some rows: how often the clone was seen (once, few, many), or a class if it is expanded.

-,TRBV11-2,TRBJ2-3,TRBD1,CASSWTGDSTDTQYF,TGTGCCAGCAGCTGGACAGGGGATAGCACAGATACGCAGTATTTT
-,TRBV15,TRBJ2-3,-,CATSREPESTDTQYF,TGTGCCACCAGCAGAGAACCGGAGAGCACAGATACGCAGTATTTT
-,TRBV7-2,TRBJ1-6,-,CASSLLGESSYNSPLHF,TGCGCCAGCAGCTTGTTAGGCGAGAGCTCCTATAATTCACCCCTCCACTTT
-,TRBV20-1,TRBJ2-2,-,CSAIPGSQTGELFF,TGCAGTGCCATACCAGGGTCACAAACCGGGGAGCTGTTTTTT
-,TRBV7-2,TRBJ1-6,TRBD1,CASTRTGGNSPLHF,TGTGCCAGCACCCGAACAGGGGGAAATTCACCCCTCCACTTT
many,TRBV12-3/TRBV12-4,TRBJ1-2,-,CASSLPAQNYGYTF,TGTGCCAGCAGTTTACCGGCACAAAACTATGGCTACACCTTC
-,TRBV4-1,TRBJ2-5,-,CASSQGVLRPRVETQYF,TGCGCCAGCAGCCAAGGCGTATTACGCCCCCGGGTTGAGACCCAGTACTTC
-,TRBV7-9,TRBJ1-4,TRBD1,CASSHRDRGRVGEKLFF,TGTGCCAGCAGCCACCGGGACAGGGGGCGCGTTGGTGAAAAACTGTTTTTT
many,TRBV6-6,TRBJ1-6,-,CASGPGVYNSPLHF,TGTGCCAGCGGGCCAGGGGTCTACAATTCACCCCTCCACTTT
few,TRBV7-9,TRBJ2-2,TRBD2,CASSHGTSERSVYTGELFF,TGCGCCAGCAGCCACGGGACTAGCGAGCGGTCGGTGTACACCGGGGAGCTGTTTTTT
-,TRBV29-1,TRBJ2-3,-,CSVEVPPGADTQYF,TGCAGCGTTGAAGTTCCCCCGGGAGCAGATACGCAGTATTTT
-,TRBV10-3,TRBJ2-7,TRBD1,CAIGQGVHEQYF,TGTGCCATCGGACAGGGTGTCCACGAGCAGTACTTC
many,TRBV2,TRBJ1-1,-,CASSPNTGSTEAFF,TGTGCCAGCAGCCCTAATACAGGGAGCACTGAAGCTTTCTTT
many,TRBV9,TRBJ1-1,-,CASSVNRETEAFF,TGTGCCAGCAGCGTTAACAGGGAAACTGAAGCTTTCTTT
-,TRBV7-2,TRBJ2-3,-,CASSLKTGTGYTDTQYF,TGTGCCAGCAGCTTGAAGACCGGGACTGGATACACAGATACGCAGTATTTT
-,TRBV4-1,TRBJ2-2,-,CASSQEARVTGELFF,TGCGCCAGCAGCCAAGAGGCGAGGGTGACCGGGGAGCTGTTTTTT
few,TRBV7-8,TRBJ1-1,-,CASSPARAGTEAFF,TGTGCCAGCAGCCCCGCCAGGGCGGGCACTGAAGCTTTCTTT
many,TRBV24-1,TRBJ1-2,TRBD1,CATSDPGQGLYGYTF,TGTGCCACCAGTGACCCCGGACAGGGACTATATGGCTACACCTTC
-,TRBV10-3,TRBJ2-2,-,CASSTPPGSSNPLNTGELFF,TGTGCCAGCAGCACACCCCCCGGCAGCAGTAATCCCTTGAACACCGGGGAGCTGTTTTTT
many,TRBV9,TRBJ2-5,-,CASSVEIIGETQYF,TGTGCCAGCAGCGTAGAGATTATCGGAGAGACCCAGTACTTC
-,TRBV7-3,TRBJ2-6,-,CASSDGPVGANVLTF,TGTGCCAGCAGCGATGGGCCAGTTGGGGCCAACGTCCTGACTTTC
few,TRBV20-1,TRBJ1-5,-,CSARAYLGAQGPQHF,TGCAGTGCTAGAGCGTATTTAGGGGCCCAAGGGCCCCAGCATTTT
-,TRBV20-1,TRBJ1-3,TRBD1,CSARAMAGQFSSGNTIYF,TGCAGTGCTAGAGCAATGGCGGGACAGTTTAGCTCTGGAAACACCATATATTTT
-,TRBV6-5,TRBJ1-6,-,CASSFTSVSYNSPLHF,TGTGCCAGCAGTTTCACCTCGGTCTCCTATAATTCACCCCTCCACTTT
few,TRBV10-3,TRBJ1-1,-,CASSFRWLDLPNTEAFF,TGTGCCAGCAGTTTTCGTTGGCTGGATCTCCCAAACACTGAAGCTTTCTTT
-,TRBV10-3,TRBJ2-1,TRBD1,CAIMDRTYNEQFF,TGTGCCATTATGGACAGGACCTACAATGAGCAGTTCTTC
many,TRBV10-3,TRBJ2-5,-,CAISDREEETQYF,TGTGCCATCAGTGACAGGGAGGAAGAGACCCAGTACTTC
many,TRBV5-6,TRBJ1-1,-,CASSLAARTAFF,TGTGCCAGCAGCTTGGCCGCGAGGACAGCTTTCTTT
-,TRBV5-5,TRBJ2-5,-,CASIYNPGEGEAQYF,TGTGCCAGCATCTACAACCCGGGAGAAGGAGAGGCCCAGTACTTC
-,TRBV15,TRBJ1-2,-,CATRDNRWDNYGYTF,TGTGCCACCAGGGATAACAGATGGGATAACTATGGCTACACCTTC
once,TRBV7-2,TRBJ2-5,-,CASSWDISDVETQYF,TGTGCCAGCAGCTGGGACATCTCTGACGTGGAGACCCAGTACTTC
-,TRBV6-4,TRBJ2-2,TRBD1,CASSDPTGVDTGELFF,TGTGCCAGCAGTGACCCGACAGGGGTGGACACCGGGGAGCTGTTTTTT
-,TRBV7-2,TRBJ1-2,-,CASSLVLGTNGYTF,TGTGCCAGCAGCTTAGTTTTGGGGACTAACGGCTACACCTTC
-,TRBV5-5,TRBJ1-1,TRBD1,CASSHLGQVLTGAFF,TGCGCCAGCAGCCACTTGGGACAGGTGCTTACCGGCGCTTTCTTT
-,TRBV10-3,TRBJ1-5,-,CAISSWGQPQHF,TGTGCCATCAGTTCATGGGGCCAGCCCCAGCATTTT
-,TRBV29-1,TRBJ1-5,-,CSVDGQGEPQHF,TGCAGCGTAGACGGGCAGGGAGAGCCCCAGCATTTT
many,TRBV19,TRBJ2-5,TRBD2,CASGLAGQETQYF,TGTGCCAGCGGACTAGCGGGGCAAGAGACCCAGTACTTC
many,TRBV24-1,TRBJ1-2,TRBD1,CATSDRGQGYDGYTF,TGTGCCACCAGTGACCGGGGACAGGGTTACGATGGCTACACCTTC
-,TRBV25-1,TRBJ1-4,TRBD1,CASSELVRGQEGEKLFF,TGTGCCAGCAGTGAATTGGTGAGGGGACAGGAGGGAGAAAAACTGTTTTTT
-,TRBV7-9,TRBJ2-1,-,CASSSDRNNEQFF,TGTGCCAGCAGCTCCGACAGAAACAATGAGCAGTTCTTC
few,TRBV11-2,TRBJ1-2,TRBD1,CASSADRRYGYTF,TGTGCCAGCAGCGCGGACAGGAGATATGGCTACACCTTC
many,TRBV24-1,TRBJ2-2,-,CATRRGELFF,TGTGCCACCAGGCGGGGGGAGCTGTTTTTT
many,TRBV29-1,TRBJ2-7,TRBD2,CSVEVAGRPYEQYF,TGCAGCGTTGAGGTAGCGGGAAGGCCCTACGAGCAGTACTTC
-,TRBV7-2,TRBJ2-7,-,CASSTSVEQYF,TGTGCCAGCAGTACATCGGTAGAGCAGTACTTC
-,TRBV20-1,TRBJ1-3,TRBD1,CSARSLRGQEPFSGNTIYF,TGCAGTGCTAGAAGTTTGAGGGGACAGGAACCGTTCTCTGGAAACACCATATATTTT
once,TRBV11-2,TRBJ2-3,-,CASSLEDTAASTDTQYF,TGTGCCAGCAGCCTGGAGGACACCGCAGCCTCCACAGATACGCAGTATTTT
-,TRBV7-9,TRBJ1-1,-,CASSPAGGPEAFF,TGTGCCAGCAGCCCAGCGGGGGGGCCTGAAGCTTTCTTT
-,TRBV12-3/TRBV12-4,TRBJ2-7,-,CASSKVSYEQYF,TGTGCCAGCAGTAAGGTCTCCTACGAGCAGTACTTC
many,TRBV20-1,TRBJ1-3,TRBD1,CSASRGTGGNTIYF,TGCAGTGCCTCGAGAGGGACAGGTGGAAACACCATATATTTT